The clone carrying this T cell receptor beta chain showed up just a few times. The assay was immunoSEQ multiplex PCR, and TCRdb's table has in-frame clones only and misses some. This table holds roughly 250,000 clones, 85% to 90% found once. The source of the sample is a study of blood T cell repertoires in COVID-19. Trimming removed 4 bases from V and 6 bases from J; junction bases left unmatched: 3. The germline CDR1 and CDR2 sequences are SGHNT and YYREEE (reference sequence). The CDR3 length is 13 residues. The chain uses TRBV5-4 and TRBJ2-1; 8 bases are a match to TRBD2. The sequence came from a man aged 45-65 years who had been exposed to COVID-19. Input material: PBMCs or T cells enriched from blood (not recorded which). CDR3 region: CASSPGTSNEQFF. The CDR3 nucleotides read TGTGCCAGCAGCCCCGGGACTAGCAATGAGCAGTTCTTC.